The 5 T cell receptor beta chains listed next were all sequenced from one sample in a study of vaccination effects on CD4 cells after COVID-19. Their antigen targets remain unknown. Pools of viral peptides were used by the ViraFEST assay to expand antigen-specific CD4+ T cells ahead of sequencing. At the end of 10 days of culture, CD4+ T cells were isolated. According to PCR results, the person was infected with SARS-CoV-2 between March and December 2020. Only in-frame clones appear in the TCRdb table, and some are missing; sequencing was by immunoSEQ multiplex PCR. The repertoire consists of 35,000 to 40,000 clones, with around two thirds occurring once and the leading ten covering more than 15%. The sample was CD4+ T cells from PBMCs cultured with HCoV-NL63 spike peptides, taken before COVID-19 vaccination. The receptor source for this set is a human donor who had a prior SARS-CoV-2 infection.

The chain has TRBV5-5 and TRBJ2-5, with D tentatively TRBD2 (6 bases). Germline V gene lookup returns CDR1 SGHKS and CDR2 YYEKEE (reference sequence). V was cut by 5 bases and J by 5 bases, with 16 bases left in between. CDR3 length: 14 residues. The CDR3 sequence: CASRQDVGGETQYF. The CDR3 DNA follows: TGTGCCAGCAGACAGGATGTGGGGGGTGAGACCCAGTACTTC.

This sequence joins TRBV5-1 and TRBJ2-5; D ambiguous. V dropped 4 bases and J dropped 2 bases, with 6 bases sitting between them. From germline, CDR1 is SGHRS and CDR2 YFSETQ. This CDR3 spans 12 amino acids. CDR3 sequence reads: CASSEPQETQYF. CDR3 coding DNA: TGCGCCAGCAGCGAACCGCAAGAGACCCAGTACTTC.

The chain combines TRBV7-2 with TRBJ1-1; perhaps TRBD1 as D (6 bases). This CDR3 has 13 amino acids. In germline, CDR1 is SGHTA, CDR2 FQGNSA. V lost 4 bases, J lost 10 bases, and 16 bases lay in between. In DNA, the CDR3 is TGTGCCAGCAGCTACGCGGTCGGGACACGAGCTTTCTTT. The encoded protein is CASSYAVGTRAFF.

This chain connects TRBV10-3 to TRBJ1-1, with D maybe TRBD1 (5 bases). The CDR3 covers 16 residues. V dropped 6 bases and J dropped 5 bases, with 22 bases sitting between them. Germline V CDR1 and CDR2: ENHRY, SYGVKD. The CDR3, as DNA: TGTGCCATCAGAGAAAAAGGGACCATCGCCGGGACTGAAGCTTTCTTT. As protein: CAIREKGTIAGTEAFF.

The CDR3 nucleotides are TGTGCCAGCAGTGAATTCCCAGCGGGAGGTTACAATGAGCAGTTCTTC. Translation gives CASSEFPAGGYNEQFF. The gene calls are TRBV25-1 and TRBJ2-1; 9 nucleotides agree with TRBD2. With 1 base clipped from V and 4 bases from J, the junction kept 5 bases outside the gene matches. Germline assignment: CDR1 MGHDK and CDR2 SYGVNS. CDR3 length: 16 amino acids.